The 15 T cell receptor beta chains presented below share a single source sample, sequenced in a study of Ad26.COV2.S vaccination and SARS-CoV-2 variants (dated by TCRdb to about 2021). The treatment or condition label for this specimen denotes: 19 received Ad26.COV2.S at low or high dose, single or two shots; roughly five received placebo; per-sample allocation not given. For vaccine and placebo recipients, repertoires were sequenced using samples collected on day 63 after the first injection. The protocol used for the library was the immunoSEQ multiplex PCR assay. In its TCRdb copy, this immuneACCESS table keeps in-frame sequences only and misses some clones. Where compared with another copy, unresolved V genes explain less than half of these, and the others have no known cause. Recorded for this sample are 300,000 to 500,000 clones; 70% to 90% of them occurred a single time. Of the sample, more than 3% is held by the ten largest clones.

Sequencing was performed on peripheral blood, taken in a trial of Ad26.COV2.S vaccine versus placebo. Receptors were obtained from a person between 18 and 60 years old who received the Ad26.COV2.S COVID-19 vaccine or a placebo.

The gene calls are TRBV13 and TRBJ2-3, with a tentative D call TRBD2 (5 bases). Germline CDR1 and CDR2: PRHDT and FYEKMQ (reference sequence). V lost 2 bases and J lost 8, with 8 bases in between. The CDR3 is 12 residues long. This CDR3 is CASSLSGSTQYF. The CDR3 bases are TGTGCCAGCAGCTTATCGGGAAGTACGCAGTATTTT.

The gene calls are TRBV18 and TRBJ2-1; D is possibly TRBD2 (5 bases). Germline V CDR1 and CDR2: KGHSH, LQKENI. The V and J ends lost 3 bases and 1 base respectively, with 10 bases between them. The CDR3 loop spans 15 amino acids. Here the CDR3 reads CASSPGGLSYNEQFF. The CDR3 nucleotides read TGTGCCAGCTCACCCGGCGGGCTATCCTACAATGAGCAGTTCTTC.

This clone appeared once. The rearrangement uses TRBV19 and TRBJ1-1; 7 positions match TRBD1. Germline lookup yields CDR1 LNHDA and CDR2 SQIVND (reference sequence). This CDR3 has 14 residues. With 6 bases clipped from V and 3 bases from J, the junction kept 7 bases outside the gene matches. The CDR3 nucleotides read TGTGCCAGTAGGCCGCGACAGGGTTACACTGAAGCTTTCTTT. Translated, it gives CASRPRQGYTEAFF.

The chain recombines TRBV19 with TRBJ2-1; TRBD1 or TRBD2 may be the D gene (5 bases each). From germline, CDR1 is LNHDA and CDR2 SQIVND (reference sequence). The CDR3 spans 15 residues. Trimming took off 1 base at V and 6 bases at J, with 13 bases between the two ends. CDR3 DNA sequence: TGTGCCAGTAGTATAGGGACCCCCGGGACCAATGAGCAGTTCTTC. This sequence encodes CASSIGTPGTNEQFF.

The chain is built from TRBV6-5 and TRBJ2-2; no clear D gene. The germline gives CDR1 MNHEY, CDR2 SVGAGI. The CDR3 consists of 14 residues. The ends were cut back, 5 bases at V and 5 bases at J, with 12 bases in the middle. CDR3 residues: CASSPNWKTGELFF. Written as DNA, the CDR3 is TGTGCCAGCAGTCCCAATTGGAAGACCGGGGAGCTGTTTTTT.

This clone appeared once. V is TRBV7-9 and J is TRBJ2-5; the D call may be TRBD1 or TRBD2 (6 bases each). CDR1 and CDR2 (germline): SEHNR, FQNEAQ (reference sequence). The CDR3 contains 15 residues. V lost 1 base and J 7 bases, leaving 16 bases between the germline ends. The CDR3: CASSLDLSGAGTQYF. CDR3 in DNA: TGTGCCAGCAGCTTAGATCTTTCGGGGGCCGGGACCCAGTACTTC.

The chain employs TRBV6-2 or TRBV6-3 and TRBJ2-7; 10 nucleotides match TRBD2. The CDR3 runs to 13 residues. Germline V CDR1 and CDR2: MNHEY, SVGEGT. V was pared by 2 bases and J by 5 bases, with 0 bases of the junction left unmatched. The DNA for the CDR3 is TGTGCCAGCAGTTACCTAGCGGGGGACGAGCAGTACTTC. Translation: CASSYLAGDEQYF.

This rearrangement joins TRBV3-1 (or the pseudogene TRBV3-2) to TRBJ1-4; TRBD1 matches 7 bases. Germline lookup yields CDR1 LGHDT and CDR2 YNNKEL (reference sequence). Losses at the gene ends were 1 base for V and 9 bases for J; bases not matched to a gene: 8. This CDR3 comprises 15 residues. The CDR3 coding sequence is TGTGCCAGCAGCCAAGCGACAGGGACGGGTAAAAAACTGTTTTTT. Translating it yields CASSQATGTGKKLFF.

The rearrangement joins TRBV7-9 to TRBJ1-5; possibly TRBD1 for D (5 bases). The germline CDR1 and CDR2 sequences are SEHNR and FQNEAQ (reference sequence). The V gene lost 4 bases and the J gene lost 0 bases, with 10 bases spanning the gap. The CDR3 extends over 15 amino acids. In DNA, the CDR3 is TGTGCCAGCAGCTCCGGGGGGTATAGCAATCAGCCCCAGCATTTT. Amino acids: CASSSGGYSNQPQHF.

The chain combines TRBV5-6 with TRBJ2-1; 7 bases map to TRBD1. The CDR3 consists of 15 residues. Germline CDR1 SGHDT, CDR2 YYEEEE. The V gene end was trimmed by 4 bases and the J gene end by 5 bases; junction bases not matched to a gene: 9. CDR3: CASSSRDRGHNEQFF. Here the CDR3 DNA reads TGTGCCAGCAGCAGCCGGGACAGAGGGCACAATGAGCAGTTCTTC.

The count of this clone is one. The sample holds other DNA sequences that translate to the same CDR3. The rearrangement links TRBV19 to TRBJ1-1; D is uncertain. Trimming cost V 4 bases and J 2 bases, with 8 bases left between them. The CDR3 consists of 13 residues. Germline V CDR1 and CDR2: LNHDA, SQIVND (reference sequence). The CDR3 nucleotides read TGTGCCAGTAGTACCACAGAAAACACTGAAGCTTTCTTT. As protein: CASSTTENTEAFF.

This clone was observed once. V is TRBV13 and J is TRBJ2-7; 11 nucleotides line up with TRBD1. Germline loops: CDR1 PRHDT, CDR2 FYEKMQ (reference sequence). The CDR3 loop spans 15 amino acids. The V and J ends lost 4 bases and 6 bases, in that order; junction bases with no gene match: 8. The CDR3 DNA sequence: TGTGCCAGCAGCTCCCGGGACAGGGGGGCTTTCGAGCAGTACTTC. This translates into CASSSRDRGAFEQYF.

This rearrangement joins TRBV6-2 or TRBV6-3 to TRBJ1-1, with D perhaps matching TRBD1 (6 bases). Per the germline V gene, CDR1 is MNHEY and CDR2 is SVGEGT. The CDR3 sequence is 16 residues long. V gave up 0 bases and J gave up 1 base, with 12 bases separating them. In nucleotides, the CDR3 is TGTGCCAGCAGTTACTCCCCGGACAGTCAGAACACTGAAGCTTTCTTT. It is translated as CASSYSPDSQNTEAFF.

The V call is TRBV10-2, the J call TRBJ1-5; TRBD1 matches at 10 bases. Germline V gene sequence: CDR1 WSHSY, CDR2 SAAADI. The length of the CDR3 is 14 residues. The V and J ends lost 6 bases and 1 base, in that order; junction bases with no gene match: 0. The CDR3 region has the DNA TGCGCCAGCAGGGACAGGGGGAGCAATCAGCCCCAGCATTTT. Its translation is CASRDRGSNQPQHF.

This chain links TRBV7-9 with TRBJ2-7; D perhaps matches TRBD2 (6 bases). The CDR3 has 15 residues. CDR1 is SEHNR and CDR2 is FQNEAQ in the germline V gene (reference sequence). Deletions cut 6 bases from V and 3 bases from J, with 18 bases between. The CDR3 protein is CASRSTGPGDYEQYF. The DNA of the CDR3 is TGTGCCAGCAGATCGACCGGGCCGGGAGACTACGAGCAGTACTTC.